This T cell receptor (beta chain) was captured by sequencing in a study of blood T cell repertoires in COVID-19. Trimming cost V 5 bases and J 6 bases, with 16 bases left between them. This CDR3 has 14 residues. Germline CDR1 reads SNHLY; CDR2 reads FYNNEI. As processed by the authors: Amplification of reference gene primers was used by the study to estimate nucleated cell counts. Repertoires were generated with immunoSEQ multiplex PCR, while TCRdb's copy carries only in-frame clones and drops some. That table gives V, J and clone size, and the DNA gave D and trimming. The repertoire holds roughly 150,000 clones, with about four fifths as singletons.

The receptor's source is a human donor with acute or convalescent COVID-19. The donor label of this sample is uncertain. This chain joins TRBV2 and TRBJ2-5; a weak D match, TRBD1 (5 bases). The sample comprised peripheral blood. The CDR3 loop is CASSPIGVGKTQYF. The CDR3 bases are TGTGCCAGCAGTCCTATAGGGGTGGGGAAGACCCAGTACTTC.